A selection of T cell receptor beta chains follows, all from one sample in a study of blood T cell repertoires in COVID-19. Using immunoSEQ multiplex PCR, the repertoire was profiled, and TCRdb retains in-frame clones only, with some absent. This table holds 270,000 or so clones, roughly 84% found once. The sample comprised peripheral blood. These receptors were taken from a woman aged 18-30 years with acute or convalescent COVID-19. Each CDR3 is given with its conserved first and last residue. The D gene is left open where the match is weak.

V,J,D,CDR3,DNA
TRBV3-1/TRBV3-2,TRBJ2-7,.,CASSQGGTPDYEQYF,TGTGCCAGCAGCCAAGGCGGGACCCCTGACTACGAGCAGTACTTC
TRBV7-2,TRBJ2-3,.,CASSSPSFRGVTDTQYF,TGTGCCAGCAGCTCCCCTAGTTTCAGGGGGGTGACAGATACGCAGTATTTT
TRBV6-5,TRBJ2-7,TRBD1,CASRTGWKQYF,TGTGCCAGCAGGACAGGGTGGAAGCAGTACTTC
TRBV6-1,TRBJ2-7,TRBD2,CASSDYSGREAYEQYF,TGTGCCAGCAGTGATTATAGCGGGAGGGAGGCCTACGAGCAGTACTTC
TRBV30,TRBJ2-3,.,CAWSRAGNTDTQYF,TGTGCCTGGAGTCGGGCGGGAAACACAGATACGCAGTATTTT
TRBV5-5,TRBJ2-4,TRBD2,CASSFLLAGGLAKNIQYF,TGTGCCAGCAGCTTCCTTCTAGCGGGAGGTCTGGCCAAAAACATTCAGTACTTC
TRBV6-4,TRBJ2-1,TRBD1,CASSERDRAEQFF,TGTGCCAGCAGTGAACGAGACAGGGCTGAGCAGTTCTTC
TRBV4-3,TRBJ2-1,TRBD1,CASSHWTGLDEQFF,TGCGCCAGCAGCCACTGGACAGGGCTGGATGAGCAGTTCTTC
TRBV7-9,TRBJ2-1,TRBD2,CASSLEASGFSYNEQFF,TGTGCCAGCAGCTTAGAGGCTAGCGGGTTTTCCTACAATGAGCAGTTCTTC
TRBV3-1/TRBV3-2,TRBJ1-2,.,CASSQVRGGYTF,TGTGCCAGCAGCCAAGTCCGGGGAGGCTACACCTTC
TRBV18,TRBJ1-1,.,CASSPRQDTEAFF,TGTGCCAGCTCACCCCGACAGGACACTGAAGCTTTCTTT
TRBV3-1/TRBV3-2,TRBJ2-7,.,CASSGGEQYF,TGTGCCAGCAGCGGCGGCGAGCAGTACTTC
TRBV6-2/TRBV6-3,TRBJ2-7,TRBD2,CASSSSSGRALMSYEQYF,TGTGCCAGCAGTTCCTCTAGCGGGAGGGCCCTTATGAGCTACGAGCAGTACTTC
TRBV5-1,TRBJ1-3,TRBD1,CASSLLFGTDGNTIYF,TGCGCCAGCAGCTTGTTATTTGGGACAGACGGAAACACCATATATTTT
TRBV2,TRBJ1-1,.,CASSGVRAINTEAFF,TGTGCCAGCAGTGGGGTGCGGGCTATTAACACTGAAGCTTTCTTT
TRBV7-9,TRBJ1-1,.,CASSLDRGSGTEAFF,TGTGCCAGCAGCTTAGACCGGGGTTCGGGCACTGAAGCTTTCTTT
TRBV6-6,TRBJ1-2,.,CASSTGSNYGYTF,TGTGCCAGCAGTACGGGGAGTAACTATGGCTACACCTTC
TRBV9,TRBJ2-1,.,CASSVEGTDYNEQFF,TGTGCCAGCAGCGTAGAGGGGACTGACTACAATGAGCAGTTCTTC
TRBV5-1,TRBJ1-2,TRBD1,CASSWGQLSGYTF,TGCGCCAGCAGCTGGGGACAGCTTTCGGGCTACACCTTC
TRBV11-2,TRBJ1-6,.,CASSFDGDSPLHF,TGTGCCAGCAGCTTCGACGGAGATTCACCCCTCCACTTT
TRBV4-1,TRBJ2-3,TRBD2,CASSPPLAGSTDTQYF,TGCGCCAGCAGCCCTCCACTAGCGGGGAGCACAGATACGCAGTATTTT
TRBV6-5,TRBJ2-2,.,CASSYYVTDTGELFF,TGTGCCAGCAGTTACTACGTGACAGACACCGGGGAGCTGTTTTTT